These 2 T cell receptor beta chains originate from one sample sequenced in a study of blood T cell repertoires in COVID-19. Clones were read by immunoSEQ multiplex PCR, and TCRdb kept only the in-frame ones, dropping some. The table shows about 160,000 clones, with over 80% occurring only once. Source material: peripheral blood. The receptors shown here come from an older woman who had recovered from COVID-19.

The CDR3 region has the DNA TGTGCCAGCAGCTTGGACAGATCCTACGAGCAGTACTTC. Its translation is CASSLDRSYEQYF. The rearrangement links TRBV7-8 to TRBJ2-7, with D maybe TRBD1 (6 bases). V lost 3 bases to trimming and J lost 1 base, with 7 bases between them. The CDR3 is 13 residues long. Per germline, CDR1 SGHVS and CDR2 FQNEAQ.

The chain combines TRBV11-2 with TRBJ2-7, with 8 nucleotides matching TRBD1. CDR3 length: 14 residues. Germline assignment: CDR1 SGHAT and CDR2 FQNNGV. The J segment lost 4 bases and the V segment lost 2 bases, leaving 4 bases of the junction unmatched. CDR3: CASSLYQGAYEQYF. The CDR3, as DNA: TGTGCCAGCAGCTTATATCAGGGGGCTTACGAGCAGTACTTC.